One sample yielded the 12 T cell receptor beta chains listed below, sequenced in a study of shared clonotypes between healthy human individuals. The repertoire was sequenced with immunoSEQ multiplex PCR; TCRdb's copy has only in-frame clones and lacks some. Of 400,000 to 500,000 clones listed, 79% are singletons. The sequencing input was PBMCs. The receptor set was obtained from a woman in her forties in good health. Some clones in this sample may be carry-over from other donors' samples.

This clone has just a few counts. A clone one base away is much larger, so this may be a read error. CDR3 nucleotide sequence: TGCGCCAGCAGCTTGGTTGGGACTGGGGCCAACGTCCTGACTTTC. Translated, it gives CASSLVGTGANVLTF. The chain recombines TRBV5-1 with TRBJ2-6; D is unresolved. This CDR3 has 15 residues. V gave up 0 bases and J gave up 2 bases, with 6 bases separating them. Germline loops: CDR1 SGHRS, CDR2 YFSETQ.

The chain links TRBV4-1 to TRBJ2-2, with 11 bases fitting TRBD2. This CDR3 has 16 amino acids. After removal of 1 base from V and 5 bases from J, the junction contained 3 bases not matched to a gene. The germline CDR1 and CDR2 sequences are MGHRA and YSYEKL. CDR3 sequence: CASSQGLAGGTGELFF. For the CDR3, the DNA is TGCGCCAGCAGCCAAGGGCTAGCGGGAGGAACCGGGGAGCTGTTTTTT.

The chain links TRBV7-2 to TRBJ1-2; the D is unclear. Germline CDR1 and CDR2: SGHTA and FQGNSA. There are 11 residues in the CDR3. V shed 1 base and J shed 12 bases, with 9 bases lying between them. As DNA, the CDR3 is TGTGCCAGCAGCTTAGGGCAGCACCACACCTTC. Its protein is CASSLGQHHTF.

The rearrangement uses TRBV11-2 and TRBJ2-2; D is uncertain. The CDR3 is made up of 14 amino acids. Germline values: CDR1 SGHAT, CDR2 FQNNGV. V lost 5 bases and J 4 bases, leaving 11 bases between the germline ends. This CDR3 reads CASSQLVVTGELFF. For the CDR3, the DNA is TGTGCCAGCAGCCAACTCGTAGTCACCGGGGAGCTGTTTTTT.

The CDR3 DNA is TGCGCCAGCAGCCAAGATTACAGGGTTGATTCGGATACGCAGTATTTT. This sequence encodes CASSQDYRVDSDTQYF. The rearrangement uses TRBV4-3 and TRBJ2-3; TRBD1 is a possible D gene (6 bases). Per germline, CDR1 LGHNA and CDR2 YSLEER. Trimming pared 0 bases from V and 6 bases from J, leaving 16 bases between. This CDR3 comprises 16 residues.

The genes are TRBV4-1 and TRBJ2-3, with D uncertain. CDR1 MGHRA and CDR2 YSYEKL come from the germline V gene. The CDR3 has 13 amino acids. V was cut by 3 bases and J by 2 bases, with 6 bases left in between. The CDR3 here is CASSQAYTDTQYF. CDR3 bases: TGCGCCAGCAGCCAGGCCTACACAGATACGCAGTATTTT.

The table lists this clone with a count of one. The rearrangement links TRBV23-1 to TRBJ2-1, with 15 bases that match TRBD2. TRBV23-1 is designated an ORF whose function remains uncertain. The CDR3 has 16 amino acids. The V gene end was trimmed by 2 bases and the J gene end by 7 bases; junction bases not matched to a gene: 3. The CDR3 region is CASSQRTSGRVNEQFF. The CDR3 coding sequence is TGCGCCAGCAGTCAACGGACTAGCGGGAGGGTTAATGAGCAGTTCTTC.

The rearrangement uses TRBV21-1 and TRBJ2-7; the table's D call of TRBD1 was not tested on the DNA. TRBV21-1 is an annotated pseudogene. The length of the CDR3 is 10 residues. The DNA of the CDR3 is TGTGCCAGCTCGACAAGACGGCAGTACTTC. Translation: CASSTRRQYF.

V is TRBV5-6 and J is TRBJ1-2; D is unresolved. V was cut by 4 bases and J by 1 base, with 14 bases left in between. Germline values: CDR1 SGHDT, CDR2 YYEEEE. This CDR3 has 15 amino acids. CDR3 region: CASSPFDRDNYGYTF. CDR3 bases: TGTGCCAGCAGCCCCTTCGACCGGGATAACTATGGCTACACCTTC.

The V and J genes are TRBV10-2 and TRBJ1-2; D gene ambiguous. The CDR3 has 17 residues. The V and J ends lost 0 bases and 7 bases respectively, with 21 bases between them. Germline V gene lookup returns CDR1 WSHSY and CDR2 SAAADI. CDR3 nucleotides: TGCGCCAGCAGTGAGTCGACCTACCGGGAACCTCGGGGTGGCTACACCTTC. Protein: CASSESTYREPRGGYTF.

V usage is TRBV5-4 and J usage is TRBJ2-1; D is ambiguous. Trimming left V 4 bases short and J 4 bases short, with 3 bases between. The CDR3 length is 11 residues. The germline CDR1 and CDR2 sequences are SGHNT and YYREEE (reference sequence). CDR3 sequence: CASSRYNEQFF. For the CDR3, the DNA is TGTGCCAGCAGCCGTTACAATGAGCAGTTCTTC.

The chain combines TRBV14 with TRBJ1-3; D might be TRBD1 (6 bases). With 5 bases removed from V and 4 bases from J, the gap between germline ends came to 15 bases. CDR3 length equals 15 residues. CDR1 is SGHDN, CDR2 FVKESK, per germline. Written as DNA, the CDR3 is TGTGCCAGCAGCAACCTAGGGGGATACGGAAACACCATATATTTT. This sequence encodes CASSNLGGYGNTIYF.